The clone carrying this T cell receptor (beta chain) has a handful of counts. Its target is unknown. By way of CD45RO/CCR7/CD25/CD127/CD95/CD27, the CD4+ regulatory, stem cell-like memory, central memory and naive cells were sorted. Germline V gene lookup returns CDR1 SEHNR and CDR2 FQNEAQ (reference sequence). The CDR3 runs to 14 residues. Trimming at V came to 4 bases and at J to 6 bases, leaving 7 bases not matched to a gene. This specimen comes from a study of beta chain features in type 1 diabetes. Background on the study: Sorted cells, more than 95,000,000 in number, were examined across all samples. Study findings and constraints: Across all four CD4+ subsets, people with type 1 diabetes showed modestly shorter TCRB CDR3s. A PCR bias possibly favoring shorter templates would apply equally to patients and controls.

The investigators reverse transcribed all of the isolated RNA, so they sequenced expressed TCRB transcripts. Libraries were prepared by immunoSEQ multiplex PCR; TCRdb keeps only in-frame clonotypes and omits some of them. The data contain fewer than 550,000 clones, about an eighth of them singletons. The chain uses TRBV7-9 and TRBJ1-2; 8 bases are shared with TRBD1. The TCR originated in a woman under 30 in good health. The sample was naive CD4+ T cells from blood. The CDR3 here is CASSSQTGADGYTF. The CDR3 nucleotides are TGTGCCAGCAGCTCCCAGACAGGGGCCGATGGCTACACCTTC.